The sequence of this TCR beta chain was determined in a study of blood T cell repertoires in COVID-19. This clone showed up just a few times. The CDR3 spans 13 residues. Per the germline V gene, CDR1 is SEHNR and CDR2 is FQNEAQ (reference sequence). Trimming left V 1 base short and J 6 bases short, with 9 bases between. Methods used by the authors: Reference gene primer amplification gave estimated nucleated cell counts. Repertoires were generated with immunoSEQ multiplex PCR, while TCRdb's copy carries only in-frame clones and drops some. The V and J calls and clone size were taken over from that table, and D and trimming were inferred from the DNA. The sample yields 130,000 to 150,000 clones, around 87% seen once.

The sequence was obtained from an elderly man with acute or convalescent COVID-19. The chain couples TRBV7-9 to TRBJ1-1; D gene unclear. Sequenced input: peripheral blood. In DNA, the CDR3 is TGTGCCAGCAGCTTAGTGACTGCCTCTGAAGCTTTCTTT. It translates to CASSLVTASEAFF.